This T cell receptor beta chain was sequenced during a study of radiotherapy plus CTLA-4 blockade in lung cancer. Generated by immunoSEQ multiplex PCR, the TCRdb table keeps only in-frame clones and is missing some. In the table there are 40,000 to 50,000 clones, 82% of which are singletons. Participants had chemo-refractory metastatic non-small-cell lung cancer and were treated with focal radiation plus ipilimumab CTLA-4 blockade. This material consisted of peripheral blood, taken from a patient treated with radiotherapy plus ipilimumab. This TCR was recovered from a human donor with non-small cell lung cancer who had stable disease on radiotherapy plus ipilimumab.

CDR3 DNA sequence: TGCAGCGTTCACGTACAGGGGGCTCATAAGATGAGCTCCTACAATGAGCAGTTCTTC. Amino acid sequence: CSVHVQGAHKMSSYNEQFF. The chain couples TRBV29-1 to TRBJ2-1; the match to TRBD1 covers 9 bases. The CDR3 consists of 19 residues. The germline gives CDR1 SQVTM, CDR2 ANQGSEA. V trimming: 5 bases; J trimming: 0 bases; junction bases outside the gene matches: 17.